This is a list of T cell receptor beta chains from one sample in a study of T cells and copy number aberrations in small-cell lung cancer. Repertoires were generated with immunoSEQ multiplex PCR, while TCRdb's copy carries only in-frame clones and drops some. The table records more than 2,000 clones, 82% of them present only once. The material sequenced was normal tissue next to the tumor. All receptors come from a man aged 50 to 59 with small cell lung cancer. Both conserved end residues are part of each CDR3. The D gene is left open where the match is weak. Clone size is given for some rows only: seen once, a few or many times, or a class if the clone is expanded.

TRBJ2-1 TRBV27 - - TGTGCCAGCGGACAAGACAGCAGCTCCTACAATGAGCAGTTCTTC CASGQDSSSYNEQFF
TRBJ2-1 TRBV30 - - TGTGCCTGGAGTGTGAAAAAGGGGGGCACGTACAATGAGCAGTTCTTC CAWSVKKGGTYNEQFF
TRBJ1-3 TRBV5-1 - - TGCGCCAGCAGCTTGGGAGACTTCTCTGGAAACACCATATATTTT CASSLGDFSGNTIYF
TRBJ1-1 TRBV30 - - TGTGCCTGGAGGTGGGGGGACACTGAAGCTTTCTTT CAWRWGDTEAFF
TRBJ2-3 TRBV5-1 TRBD1 - TGCGCCAGCAGCTTGGGACAGGGTAACGCAGATACGCAGTATTTT CASSLGQGNADTQYF
TRBJ2-5 TRBV7-9 TRBD2 - TGTGCCAGCAGCTTAGATCGGTGGGAGGGTCCCCAAGAGACCCAGTACTTC CASSLDRWEGPQETQYF
TRBJ1-1 TRBV7-2 - - TGTGCCAGCAGCCCTGGGGGGGCGGCCGGAGGGGCTGAAGCTTTCTTT CASSPGGAAGGAEAFF
TRBJ1-3 TRBV7-2 TRBD1 few TGTGCCAGCAGCCTGGGACAGGGGATCGGCACCATATATTTT CASSLGQGIGTIYF
TRBJ1-4 TRBV7-9 TRBD1 - TGTGCCAGCAGCTTAGGTATTTCTACAGGGGATGAAAAACTGTTTTTT CASSLGISTGDEKLFF
TRBJ2-2 TRBV5-5 TRBD1 - TGTGCCAGTAGCGGACAGGGGGCATCAATCGGGGAGCTGTTTTTT CASSGQGASIGELFF
TRBJ2-5 TRBV11-2 TRBD2 - TGTGCCAGCAGCTCAACTAGCGGGGGCGGTGAGACCCAGTACTTC CASSSTSGGGETQYF
TRBJ2-5 TRBV5-4 TRBD2 - TGTGCCAGCAGCTTGCCTAGCGGGGATAGGGAGACCCAGTACTTC CASSLPSGDRETQYF
TRBJ2-3 TRBV5-1 - - TGCGCCAGCAGCTTGGTGGCTAGCGCTGATACGCAGTATTTT CASSLVASADTQYF
TRBJ1-2 TRBV2 - - TGTGCCAGCAGTGTAACAGGAGCCTCCCTCTATGGCTACACCTTC CASSVTGASLYGYTF
TRBJ2-5 TRBV2 - - TGTGCCAGCAGTGAAGCAGGAGGGTACGCAGAGACCCAGTACTTC CASSEAGGYAETQYF
TRBJ2-5 TRBV9 TRBD2 - TGTGCCAGCAGCGGAGAGCGGGTAGCGGGAGGAAATTTGGCCCAGTACTTC CASSGERVAGGNLAQYF
TRBJ2-3 TRBV6-4 TRBD2 - TGTGCCAGCAGTGATGGGACTAGCGGGGGCACAGATACGCAGTATTTT CASSDGTSGGTDTQYF
TRBJ1-1 TRBV6-6 - - TGTGCCAGCAGTCCAGGGGCATACATCTCCACTGAAGCTTTCTTT CASSPGAYISTEAFF